The rows below give T cell receptor beta chains drawn from one sample of a study of blood T cell repertoires in COVID-19. This table comes from immunoSEQ multiplex PCR, and its TCRdb copy is limited to in-frame clones, with some not included. The sample has approximately 350,000 clones, around 87% seen once. The specimen was peripheral blood. Receptor source: a woman between 45 and 65 years old with COVID-19, enrolled during active disease. Each CDR3 is given with its conserved first and last residue. Where a row states a size, it is once, few, many or the class of an expanded clone; other rows omit it.

>TRBV9|.
CASSVVGVSETQYF
>TRBV10-1|.
CASSESTAAFGNTIYF
>TRBV7-7|.
CASSSTSGVETQYF
>TRBV5-4|.
CASSYYRGTGELFF
>TRBV5-1|.
CASSLVPTGQGSYNEQFF
>TRBV18|once
CASSPGQGSSYGYTF
>TRBV7-3|.
CASSNLGGGTDTQYF
>TRBV24-1|.
CATSDTTGPRNTGELFF
>TRBV7-9|.
CASSRTGVGGNTIYF
>TRBV11-2|.
CASSPSAGVRAGELFF
>TRBV9|.
CASSVLRQNRGELFF
>TRBV28|once
CASSMTGWAYEQYF
>TRBV5-1|.
CASSLGRGLLAYEQYF
>TRBV5-6|.
CASSLVSAQSSYNEQFF
>TRBV19|.
CASSPSGNTEAFF
>TRBV11-3|.
CASSLPMGGRETQYF
>TRBV5-4|.
CASSGGTGHGYGYTF
>TRBV7-9|.
CASSYLGLGSPRRNEQFF
>TRBV25-1|.
CASSEYAGTGVTGELFF
>TRBV5-4|.
CASSLDSGRGNEQFF
>TRBV5-4|few
CASSSTGGQETQYF
>TRBV18|.
CASSPAAGYGYTF
>TRBV7-2|.
CASSFQGEVPYEQYF
>TRBV7-9|.
CASSLGVRGSYGYTF
>TRBV7-3|.
CASSLGLAGGLEQFF
>TRBV13|.
CASSRGGNEQFF
>TRBV4-2|few
CASSQEPAVGSYEQYF
>TRBV11-2|.
CASTEGRNQPQHF
>TRBV5-6|.
CASSLEGEQYF
>TRBV6-2/TRBV6-3|once
CASSYVLTGELFF
>TRBV4-1|.
CASRLAGSTDTQYF
>TRBV24-1|.
CATSDSGTAAYEQYF
>TRBV2|.
CASSGENSGNNEQFF
>TRBV25-1|.
CASGPTDRGTYEQYF
>TRBV29-1|.
CSPGVAGNTIYF
>TRBV4-1|.
CASSQSPATAGRTDTQYF
>TRBV6-4|.
CATPHRTRPGNTIYF
>TRBV5-6|.
CASSLAGQSTF
>TRBV19|.
CASSKTSGIYNEQFF
>TRBV19|.
CASRGGYNEQFF
>TRBV30|few
CAWSYRVSNTEAFF
>TRBV19|few
CASWDLAGGANTGELFF
>TRBV12-5|.
CASGSGSLYSPLHF
>TRBV19|.
CASSGGTYEQYF
>TRBV2|once
CASSVVRVTEAFF
>TRBV6-2/TRBV6-3|.
CASSRRMTSRELFF
>TRBV6-2/TRBV6-3|.
CASSRSPTGGYTF
>TRBV24-1|once
CATSDGGQETQYF
>TRBV7-3|.
CASSFLGGTQYF
>TRBV30|.
CAWRALREAFF
>TRBV6-6|.
CASTLPGLAGEDEQFF